This is a list of T cell receptor beta chains from one sample in a study of blood T cells in healthy people across ages. TCRdb processed the 5' RACE reads anew with MiXCR; each CDR3 protein has one entry. The data show some 1.4 million distinct CDR3 sequences, 42% seen once. The sample comprised blood. The receptors stem from a woman between 18 and 29 years old in good health. Each CDR3 is given with its conserved first and last residue. Each record gives: CDR3 length, J gene, V gene, D gene, clone size, CDR3 DNA, CDR3 protein. D genes are given only for firm matches. Only some rows state a clone size, as once, few, many or a class for expanded clones.

12,TRBJ2-1,TRBV13,TRBD1,-,TGTGCCACCAGGACAGGGGCAAATGAGCAGTTCTTC,CATRTGANEQFF
15,TRBJ2-3,TRBV20-1,TRBD2,few,TGCAGTGCTCGCCGGGGGGACTTGTTGACAGATACGCAGTATTTT,CSARRGDLLTDTQYF
18,TRBJ1-2,TRBV29-1,TRBD1,-,TGCAGCGTTGAAAAGGGGGACAGGGGGAGGGAAACGGGGTATGGCTACACCTTC,CSVEKGDRGRETGYGYTF
13,TRBJ2-1,TRBV10-3,TRBD2,-,TGTGCCACTGGATGGCGGGAGTATGATGAGCAGTTCTTC,CATGWREYDEQFF
14,TRBJ2-6,TRBV29-1,-,-,TGCAGCGCATTCTCAGGGTCTGGGGCCAACGTCCCGACTTTC,CSAFSGSGANVPTF
15,TRBJ2-7,TRBV4-2,-,few,TGTGCCAGCAGCCACAACGCGGGGTCCGGGGACGAGCAGTACTTC,CASSHNAGSGDEQYF
15,TRBJ2-5,TRBV11-1,TRBD2,-,TGTGCCAGCAGCTTAAGCGCGCTAGCGGAAGAGACCCAGTACTTC,CASSLSALAEETQYF
15,TRBJ2-3,TRBV12-3/TRBV12-4,-,-,TGTGCCAGCAGTTTAGCGCTCTCGGGGGAAGATACGCAGTATTTT,CASSLALSGEDTQYF
13,TRBJ2-7,TRBV6-2/TRBV6-3,-,few,TGTGCCAGCAGTAAATGGGGGGCCTACGAGCAGTACTTC,CASSKWGAYEQYF
16,TRBJ2-2,TRBV20-1,TRBD1,-,TGCAGTGCTAGGGATCCGGGACAGGGGCTCACCGGGGAGCTGTTTTTT,CSARDPGQGLTGELFF
15,TRBJ2-7,TRBV2,TRBD1,-,TGTGCCAGCAGGGAACCGGGACAGGGATATAGTCTTCGGTACTTC,CASREPGQGYSLRYF
16,TRBJ2-3,TRBV11-2,TRBD1,few,TGTGCCAGCAGCTTATTCTTGGGACAGGGCTCAGATACGCAGTATTTT,CASSLFLGQGSDTQYF
13,TRBJ2-2,TRBV20-1,-,-,TGCAGTGCTAGAGGCTCGGGCACCGGGGAGCTGTTTTTT,CSARGSGTGELFF
17,TRBJ1-2,TRBV4-2,-,-,TGTGCCAGCAGCCAAGGAGGAGAACGGGGAATTTCCTATGGCTACACCTTC,CASSQGGERGISYGYTF
16,TRBJ1-1,TRBV4-1,-,-,TGCGCCAGCAGCCTCGGTATAGGGGAAGGGGACACTGAAGCTTTCTTT,CASSLGIGEGDTEAFF
16,TRBJ2-5,TRBV28,-,-,TGTGCCAGCAGTTTGGGAAGAGCGTGGGGACAAGAGACCCAGTACTTC,CASSLGRAWGQETQYF
14,TRBJ2-7,TRBV7-9,TRBD2,few,TGTGCCAGCAGCTTAGCGAGTAGCGGGGTTGATCAGTACTTC,CASSLASSGVDQYF
13,TRBJ1-2,TRBV25-1,-,-,TGTGCCAGCAGTGAAAGGGAGACCTATGGCTACACCTTC,CASSERETYGYTF
15,TRBJ2-7,TRBV12-3/TRBV12-4,-,few,TGTGCCAGCAGTAAGGATACGGGAAGCTCCTATGAGCAGTACTTC,CASSKDTGSSYEQYF
14,TRBJ2-3,TRBV20-1,-,-,TGCAGTGCCCGGACCCCGGGGAGGACAGATACGCAGTATTTT,CSARTPGRTDTQYF
14,TRBJ2-1,TRBV7-3,TRBD2,few,TGTGCCAGCAGCTTAGGGGACTACCCCCTCGAGCAGTTCTTC,CASSLGDYPLEQFF
15,TRBJ2-1,TRBV18,-,few,TGTGCCAGCTGCTTTGGCGGGGCCCACTACAATGAGCAGTTCTTC,CASCFGGAHYNEQFF
15,TRBJ2-2,TRBV29-1,-,-,TGCAGCGTTGGTCAGGGGATGTCGGGGCCCGGGGAGCTGTTTTTT,CSVGQGMSGPGELFF
17,TRBJ2-7,TRBV20-1,-,few,TGCAGTGCTAGAGATCTAGTAGCGGTCCTCTCCTACAATGAGCAGTACTTC,CSARDLVAVLSYNEQYF
13,TRBJ2-7,TRBV4-1,-,-,TGCGCCAGCAGCCAAGTTACGGAGCGGGAGCAGTACTTC,CASSQVTEREQYF
16,TRBJ2-1,TRBV3-1,TRBD2,-,TGTGCCAGCAGCCCCGTAGGGCTAGCGGAGGCCAATGAGCAGTTCTTC,CASSPVGLAEANEQFF
13,TRBJ2-1,TRBV25-1,-,-,TGTGCCAGCATTGGCCAGCACCTAAATGAGCAGTTCTTC,CASIGQHLNEQFF
15,TRBJ1-5,TRBV27,-,-,TGTGCCAGCAGGCCCACTCGACAGATCAATCAGCCCCAGCATTTT,CASRPTRQINQPQHF
16,TRBJ2-1,TRBV5-1,TRBD2,many,TGCGCCAGCAGCTTACGGGCGGGGGGCCCCTACAATGAGCAGTTCTTC,CASSLRAGGPYNEQFF
13,TRBJ1-5,TRBV6-4,-,few,TGTGCCAGCAGCCACAGTGGCAATCAGCCCCAGCATTTT,CASSHSGNQPQHF
13,TRBJ2-7,TRBV29-1,-,many,TGCAGCGTTGAAACCAGGGGCGGGTACGAGCAGTACTTC,CSVETRGGYEQYF
14,TRBJ1-1,TRBV29-1,TRBD1,few,TGCAGCGCCCCACAGGGGGTAGGTGACACTGAAGCTTTCTTT,CSAPQGVGDTEAFF
17,TRBJ1-4,TRBV4-2,TRBD1,-,TGTGCCAGCAGCCAGGCCCCTTGGACAGGCTCGAATGAAAAACTGTTTTTT,CASSQAPWTGSNEKLFF
15,TRBJ1-2,TRBV3-1,-,-,TGTGCCAGCAGCCAAGATTCGGGGGGCAGGAGTGGCTACACCTTC,CASSQDSGGRSGYTF
15,TRBJ2-1,TRBV9,TRBD1,-,TGTGCCAGTAGCGTTGGGGACAGCTTCAGGAATGAGCAGTTCTTC,CASSVGDSFRNEQFF
15,TRBJ1-2,TRBV7-2,TRBD1,-,TGTGCCAGCAGCTTAGGGGGGACAGGGGTTTATGGCTACACCTTC,CASSLGGTGVYGYTF
16,TRBJ1-2,TRBV4-1,-,-,TGCGCCAGCAGCCAAGTACCCGGGGCAGAACTCTATGGCTACACCTTC,CASSQVPGAELYGYTF
15,TRBJ2-7,TRBV20-1,-,few,TGCAGTGCTAGAGGGAACCAGGGCCTCACCTACGAGCAGTACTTC,CSARGNQGLTYEQYF
12,TRBJ2-1,TRBV27,-,-,TGTGCCAGCCTAAACAGCGCGTTTGAGCAGTTCTTC,CASLNSAFEQFF
13,TRBJ2-7,TRBV20-1,-,-,TGCAGTGCGATCCCATCGGGGGTCTACGAGCAGTACTTC,CSAIPSGVYEQYF
14,TRBJ2-7,TRBV3-1,TRBD2,few,TGTGCCAGCACCGACGGCGGGAGACCCTACGAGCAGTACTTC,CASTDGGRPYEQYF
15,TRBJ2-7,TRBV20-1,TRBD1,few,TGCAGTGCTAGAAGGTCGCAGGGGGCGGGATACGAGCAGTACTTC,CSARRSQGAGYEQYF
16,TRBJ1-1,TRBV5-1,-,-,TGCGCCAGCAGCTTGGATCGACAGGACCTAACGACTGAAGCTTTCTTT,CASSLDRQDLTTEAFF
13,TRBJ1-2,TRBV7-9,-,-,TGTGCCAGCAGCTTAGGGTCGGCGGACGGCTACACCTTC,CASSLGSADGYTF
12,TRBJ2-7,TRBV12-3/TRBV12-4,-,few,TGTGCCACCTCGGACAGCTCCTACGAGCAGTACTTC,CATSDSSYEQYF
14,TRBJ2-5,TRBV20-1,TRBD2,-,TGCAGTGCTAGAGTTGGCGGGAGGGTGGAGACCCAGTACTTC,CSARVGGRVETQYF
15,TRBJ2-7,TRBV11-2,-,-,TGTGCCAGCAGCCCATCGGAGCGGCCCTACAATGAGCAGTACTTC,CASSPSERPYNEQYF
17,TRBJ1-6,TRBV9,-,-,TGTGCCAGCAGCCTCGCCACCGAGGCCTCCTATAATTCACCCCTCCACTTT,CASSLATEASYNSPLHF
12,TRBJ2-3,TRBV7-2,-,few,TGTGCCAGCAGCAACCACGCAGATACGCAGTATTTT,CASSNHADTQYF
15,TRBJ2-1,TRBV10-1,-,few,TGCGCCAGCAGTGACCCCGGACAGCCCTGGTGGGAGCAGTTCTTC,CASSDPGQPWWEQFF
16,TRBJ2-2,TRBV28,TRBD1,-,TGTGCCAGCAGCCCAATTAAGGGACAGGGGTTTGGGGAGCTGTTTTTT,CASSPIKGQGFGELFF
11,TRBJ1-2,TRBV2,-,once,TGTGCCAGCAGTGAACGGACAGCTGCCGCCTTC,CASSERTAAAF
15,TRBJ1-1,TRBV3-1,-,-,TGTGCCAGCAGTCCCGGACGAGGACAGAACACTGAAGCTTTCTTT,CASSPGRGQNTEAFF
18,TRBJ2-5,TRBV24-1,-,-,TGTGCCACCAGTGATCCGTCCTCCCCGGGGTTGAATACCGAGACCCAGTACTTC,CATSDPSSPGLNTETQYF
15,TRBJ1-5,TRBV15,-,-,TGTGCCACCAGCAGAGATGGGAGATACAATCAGCCCCAGCATTTT,CATSRDGRYNQPQHF